These 17 T cell receptor beta chains were all obtained from the same sample, sequenced in a study of low-dose radiotherapy and immunotherapy resistance in tumors. Covering alpha and beta chains, TRAV- and TRBV-specific primers were used for the first-strand cDNA. Over approximately 20 PCR cycles, TCRs were amplified from a constant-region primer and V-primer adapter. Using its own MiXCR run on the reads, TCRdb lists one record per CDR3 protein. The sample contains about 39,000 distinct CDR3 sequences, about a fifth of which appear only once. The sample's time point: after trial treatment. Regarding treatment: LDRT plus nivolumab, ipilimumab, low-dose cyclophosphamide and aspirin (RACIN trial). The sequenced sample was PBMCs, obtained after low-dose radiotherapy plus immunotherapy. These receptors were obtained from a female donor with ovarian cancer.

The rearrangement joins TRBV28 to TRBJ2-1; possibly TRBD2 for D (6 bases). This CDR3 has 16 amino acids. Looked up from germline, CDR1 is MDHEN and CDR2 is SYDVKM. Trimming left V 7 bases short and J 5 bases short, with 21 bases between. The CDR3 region has the DNA TGTGCCAGCAAAGCGGGCGGGACCCTCCCCCACAATGAGCAGTTCTTC. As protein: CASKAGGTLPHNEQFF.

The chain joins TRBV19 to TRBJ2-7; D tentatively reads TRBD1 or TRBD2 (5 bases each). V dropped 5 bases and J dropped 2 bases, with 13 bases sitting between them. The CDR3 is 14 amino acids. Germline assignment: CDR1 LNHDA and CDR2 SQIVND (reference sequence). CDR3 DNA sequence: TGTGCCAGTAGTCCCGGGGACGGCCCCTACGAGCAGTACTTC. The encoded protein is CASSPGDGPYEQYF. Combining the CDR3 with reference TRBV19 and TRBJ2-7 gives the whole variable domain DGGITQSPKYLFRKEGQNVTLSCEQNLNHDAMYWYRQDPGQGLRLIYYSQIVNDFQKGDIAEGYSVSREKKESFPLTVTSAQKNPTAFYLCASSPGDGPYEQYFGPGTRLTVT.

The table lists this clonotype with many counts. V and J are TRBV10-3 and TRBJ2-7; D unclear. Germline V gives CDR1 ENHRY, CDR2 SYGVKD. Trimming took off 3 bases at V and 5 bases at J, with 11 bases between the two ends. The CDR3 spans 13 residues. The CDR3 bases are TGTGCCATCAGTGACTCCCCCGAGGACGAGCAGTACTTC. It translates to CAISDSPEDEQYF.

This chain connects TRBV29-1 to TRBJ2-7; D not resolved. Germline V CDR1 and CDR2: SQVTM, ANQGSEA. The CDR3 runs 11 residues. The V and J ends lost 1 base and 3 bases respectively, with 4 bases between them. DNA of the CDR3: TGCAGCGTTGAAGGGGACTACGAGCAGTACTTC. Its translation is CSVEGDYEQYF.

Many counts were recorded for this clonotype. This rearrangement joins TRBV2 to TRBJ2-3, with TRBD1 as a possible D gene (5 bases). The CDR3 consists of 15 residues. V lost 2 bases, J lost 0 bases, and 9 bases lay in between. Germline loops: CDR1 SNHLY, CDR2 FYNNEI. This CDR3 reads CASSEQGTSTDTQYF. CDR3 in DNA: TGTGCCAGCAGTGAACAGGGCACTAGCACAGATACGCAGTATTTT.

This clonotype was observed at least ten times. The genes are TRBV20-1 and TRBJ1-2, with TRBD1 matching 10 bases. V lost 1 base to trimming and J lost 2 bases; unmatched junction nucleotides: 10. The CDR3 is made up of 17 amino acids. Germline loops: CDR1 DFQATT, CDR2 SNEGSKA (reference sequence). The CDR3 protein is CSARGRGQGNINYGYTF. Here the CDR3 DNA reads TGCAGTGCTAGAGGGAGGGGACAGGGGAACATCAACTATGGCTACACCTTC.

The rearrangement links TRBV18 to TRBJ2-1; 7 bases fit TRBD1. This CDR3 comprises 15 residues. Looked up from germline, CDR1 is KGHSH and CDR2 is LQKENI. V was clipped by 3 bases and J by 6 bases; unmatched bases: 8. For the CDR3, the DNA is TGTGCCAGCTCACCTAGGGGGCTAGGTGCCAATGAGCAGTTCTTC. The encoded protein is CASSPRGLGANEQFF.

At least ten counts were recorded for this clonotype. V and J are TRBV5-5 and TRBJ2-6; D uncertain. V lost 4 bases and J 4 bases, leaving 18 bases between the germline ends. The germline gives CDR1 SGHKS, CDR2 YYEKEE (reference sequence). This CDR3 has 17 amino acids. The CDR3 loop reads CASSQRADQPGANVLTF. DNA of the CDR3: TGTGCCAGCAGCCAAAGGGCAGATCAACCCGGGGCCAACGTCCTGACTTTC.

J is TRBJ1-1 and V is TRBV5-6; no definite D call. CDR3 length equals 14 residues. Germline V gene sequence: CDR1 SGHDT, CDR2 YYEEEE. V lost 2 bases and J lost 2, with 10 bases in between. DNA for the CDR3: TGTGCCAGCAGCTTTTATGGAATAAACACTGAAGCTTTCTTT. This gives the protein CASSFYGINTEAFF.

This clonotype appeared many times. The rearrangement uses TRBV2 and TRBJ1-1, with a tentative D call TRBD1 (6 bases). The CDR3 spans 13 residues. V was cut by 6 bases and J by 1 base, with 9 bases left in between. Germline-derived CDR1 and CDR2 are SNHLY and FYNNEI. CDR3 bases: TGTGCCAGCAGCGAACAGGGGAACACTGAAGCTTTCTTT. This gives the protein CASSEQGNTEAFF.

The genes are TRBV12-5 and TRBJ2-1; TRBD2 aligns across 8 bases. Germline V gene sequence: CDR1 LGHNT, CDR2 FRNRAP. The CDR3 consists of 16 residues. The V gene end was trimmed by 7 bases and the J gene end by 0 bases; junction bases not matched to a gene: 8. The CDR3 region has the DNA TGTGCTAGTGCCCGGGGGGGGACCAACTCCTACAATGAGCAGTTCTTC. It translates to CASARGGTNSYNEQFF.

At least ten counts were recorded for this clonotype. The chain recombines TRBV12-3 or TRBV12-4 with TRBJ2-5, with D unclear. Trimming shortened V by 6 bases and J by 2 bases, and 10 bases separated the two germline ends. CDR3 size: 13 residues. The CDR3 sequence: CASRRLLQETQYF. The CDR3 DNA follows: TGTGCCAGCAGGAGACTCTTGCAAGAGACCCAGTACTTC.

At least ten counts were recorded for this clonotype. The CDR3 here is CSAPREGFDTGELFF. In DNA form, the CDR3 reads TGCAGTGCTCCCCGCGAGGGATTCGACACCGGGGAGCTGTTTTTT. The V gene is TRBV20-1, the J gene TRBJ2-2, with D tentatively TRBD2 (5 bases). CDR3 size: 15 residues. V was shortened by 5 bases and J by 3 bases, with 16 bases between the two germline ends. Germline V lookup: CDR1 DFQATT, CDR2 SNEGSKA (reference sequence).

In this sample, this clonotype turned up many times. The junction differs from germline at one of its ends, possibly a read error. V gene TRBV29-1 combines with J gene TRBJ2-6; D is undetermined. Germline CDR1 reads SQVTM; CDR2 reads ANQGSEA. The CDR3 consists of 12 residues. The CDR3 loop reads CSRHSGANVLTF. The CDR3 bases are TGTAGTAGGCACTCTGGGGCCAACGTCCTGACTTTC.

This clonotype was seen ten or more times. The genes are TRBV12-3 or TRBV12-4 and TRBJ1-2; 9 positions match TRBD1. V shed 6 bases and J 4 bases; nucleotides not matched to a gene: 12. The CDR3 spans 16 residues. This chain's CDR3 is CASSPEGQGTIYGYTF. In DNA, the CDR3 is TGTGCCAGCAGCCCAGAGGGACAGGGAACGATCTATGGCTACACCTTC.

The chain employs TRBV5-1 and TRBJ2-1; 9 bases fit TRBD2. Unmatched junction bases numbered 2, after V lost 0 bases and J lost 4 bases. This CDR3 contains 15 residues. Germline loops: CDR1 SGHRS, CDR2 YFSETQ. DNA of the CDR3: TGCGCCAGCAGCTTGGCTAGCGGGGAATACAATGAGCAGTTCTTC. This encodes CASSLASGEYNEQFF.

About this clonotype itself: A far larger clone lies a single base away; this is likely a read error. The rearrangement joins TRBV6-6 to TRBJ2-4, with TRBD1 matching 7 bases. Germline lookup yields CDR1 MNHNY and CDR2 SVGAGI (reference sequence). V lost 6 bases to trimming and J lost 13 bases; unmatched junction nucleotides: 15. There are 14 residues in the CDR3. This CDR3 is CASRREGALDEQYF. The CDR3 nucleotides are TGTGCCAGCAGGCGCGAGGGGGCCCTCGATGAGCAGTACTTC.